This entry lists 18 T cell receptor beta chains sequenced from one sample in a study of T cell repertoires in cytomegalovirus infection. TCRdb fed the reads into MiXCR, producing one record per CDR3 protein. The table has approximately 700,000 distinct CDR3 sequences, under 40% seen once. Sequenced sample: PBMCs. Every receptor here comes from a human donor in good health (CMV status not recorded). Some clones in this sample may be carry-over from other donors' samples.

This clonotype came up once. The chain joins TRBV6-2 or TRBV6-3 to TRBJ2-2; TRBD1 is a possible D gene (5 bases). CDR3 length equals 15 residues. CDR1 is MNHEY and CDR2 is SVGEGT in the germline V gene. Trimming cost V 0 bases and J 3 bases, with 8 bases left between them. CDR3 in DNA: TGTGCCAGCAGTTACTCGGGCAGGGACACCGGGGAGCTGTTTTTT. Translating it yields CASSYSGRDTGELFF.

This clonotype showed up many times. This chain links TRBV28 with TRBJ2-4; 8 bases map to TRBD2. V shed 5 bases and J 5 bases; nucleotides not matched to a gene: 5. The CDR3 sequence is 14 residues long. Per the germline V gene, CDR1 is MDHEN and CDR2 is SYDVKM. This chain's CDR3 is CASSGRGVQNIQYF. CDR3 bases: TGTGCCAGCAGTGGGCGGGGGGTCCAAAACATTCAGTACTTC.

There are a few counts of this clonotype. The chain recombines TRBV6-5 with TRBJ1-2, with a possible D match to TRBD1 (5 bases). V was clipped by 0 bases and J by 4 bases, with 15 bases between them. This CDR3 spans 16 amino acids. Germline V gene sequence: CDR1 MNHEY, CDR2 SVGAGI. This CDR3 is CASSYSPGSSPYGYTF. DNA for the CDR3: TGTGCCAGCAGTTACTCCCCAGGGTCGTCCCCCTATGGCTACACCTTC.

A few counts support this clonotype. The gene calls are TRBV25-1 and TRBJ1-5; 11 positions match TRBD1. CDR3 length: 15 amino acids. Losses at the gene ends were 4 bases for V and 5 bases for J; bases not matched to a gene: 4. The germline gives CDR1 MGHDK, CDR2 SYGVNS. Here the CDR3 DNA reads TGTGCCAGCAGTGGGGGACAGGGGGTTGATCAGCCCCAGCATTTT. Translation: CASSGGQGVDQPQHF.

As concerns this clonotype: Relative to the germline gene, one junction end is altered; a read error may explain this. Here the CDR3 reads CASSLAGATIF. In nucleotides, the CDR3 is TGTGCCAGCAGCTTGGCAGGGGCCACGATTTTT. The chain uses TRBV5-6 and TRBJ1-4; possible D gene TRBD1, 6 bases. The V gene's germline CDR1 is SGHDT and CDR2 YYEEEE. The CDR3 consists of 11 residues.

Ten or more counts support this clonotype. V usage is TRBV18 and J usage is TRBJ1-5; 7 bases line up with TRBD1. The CDR3 is made up of 13 amino acids. J lost 4 bases, V lost 8 bases, and 5 bases had no gene match. Germline CDR1 KGHSH, CDR2 LQKENI. The CDR3: CASSPTGNQPQHF. For the CDR3, the DNA is TGTGCCAGCAGCCCGACAGGGAATCAGCCCCAGCATTTT.

The rearrangement links TRBV30 to TRBJ1-5; TRBD1 agrees at 10 bases. CDR3 length: 15 residues. Germline V CDR1 and CDR2: GTSNPN, SVGIG (reference sequence). V lost 0 bases and J lost 6; bases outside the gene matches: 5. This CDR3 is CAWSVRTGGGQPQHF. Here the CDR3 DNA reads TGTGCCTGGAGTGTCCGGACAGGGGGTGGTCAGCCCCAGCATTTT.

The gene calls are TRBV5-1 and TRBJ2-1; TRBD1 matches 11 bases. Per germline, CDR1 SGHRS and CDR2 YFSETQ. V gave up 4 bases and J gave up 3 bases; unmatched junction bases: 9. There are 17 residues in the CDR3. The CDR3 DNA reads as TGCGCCAGCAGCGTCCACGCCGGGACAGGGGGCTACAATGAGCAGTTCTTC. Translated: CASSVHAGTGGYNEQFF.

This clonotype was seen more than once but under ten times. The V call is TRBV7-9, the J call TRBJ1-6; 8 positions match TRBD1. Germline-derived CDR1 and CDR2 are SEHNR and FQNEAQ (reference sequence). Losses at the gene ends were 0 bases for V and 8 bases for J; bases not matched to a gene: 3. This CDR3 has 15 amino acids. CDR3 loop: CASSLAQGADSPLHF. The DNA for the CDR3 is TGTGCCAGCAGCTTAGCTCAGGGGGCAGATTCACCCCTCCACTTT.

The gene calls are TRBV19 and TRBJ2-1; no firm D call. This CDR3 is built from 15 residues. CDR1 is LNHDA and CDR2 is SQIVND in the germline V gene (reference sequence). Trimming took off 5 bases at V and 2 bases at J, with 13 bases between the two ends. CDR3 in amino acids: CASSPDLMAYNEQFF. The DNA of the CDR3 is TGTGCCAGTAGTCCTGACCTCATGGCCTACAATGAGCAGTTCTTC.

The V and J genes are TRBV20-1 and TRBJ1-5; tentatively, D is TRBD1 (6 bases). From germline, CDR1 is DFQATT and CDR2 SNEGSKA (reference sequence). The CDR3 consists of 15 residues. V gave up 3 bases and J gave up 6 bases, with 18 bases separating them. CDR3 sequence reads: CSAREYRDTGQPQHF. CDR3 nucleotides: TGCAGTGCTAGGGAGTACCGGGACACGGGTCAGCCCCAGCATTTT.

V and J are TRBV7-2 and TRBJ2-7, with 7 positions matching TRBD2. Germline CDR1 and CDR2: SGHTA and FQGNSA. Germline trimming cut 0 bases from V and 4 bases from J; bases unmatched to any gene: 3. The CDR3 contains 14 residues. CDR3 sequence (DNA): TGTGCCAGCAGCTTAGCCGGACTAGAGTACGAGCAGTACTTC. It yields the protein CASSLAGLEYEQYF.

To note about this clonotype: Mismatch with germline at one junction end may stem from a read error. For the CDR3, the DNA is TGTGCCAGCAGTTTATGGCAGGGACATGGCTACGAGCCGTACTTC. Protein sequence: CASSLWQGHGYEPYF. V and J are TRBV28 and TRBJ2-7; weak D call: TRBD1 (6 bases). Germline lookup yields CDR1 MDHEN and CDR2 SYDVKM. The CDR3 has 15 residues. The variable domain in full, with the rest retrieved from reference TRBV28 and TRBJ2-7, is DVKVTQSSRYLVKRTGEKVFLECVQDMDHENMFWYRQDPGLGLRLIYFSYDVKMKEKGDIPEGYSVSREKKERFSLILESASTNQTSMYLCASSLWQGHGYEPYFGPGTRLTVT.

The rearrangement uses TRBV7-8 and TRBJ2-3; 10 bases map to TRBD1. Germline-derived CDR1 and CDR2 are SGHVS and FQNEAQ. The ends lost 0 bases at V and 2 bases at J; junction bases unmatched: 5. The CDR3 sequence is 17 residues long. The chain's CDR3 is CASSLAPGQGITDTQYF. CDR3 sequence (DNA): TGTGCCAGCAGCTTAGCCCCGGGACAGGGGATCACAGATACGCAGTATTTT.

The V gene is TRBV5-1, the J gene TRBJ1-5; weak D call: TRBD1 (6 bases). The CDR3 loop spans 14 amino acids. V dropped 0 bases and J dropped 7 bases, with 11 bases sitting between them. The germline CDR1 and CDR2 sequences are SGHRS and YFSETQ. CDR3 amino acids: CASSLEGGVQPQHF. In DNA form, the CDR3 reads TGCGCCAGCAGCTTGGAGGGGGGGGTACAGCCCCAGCATTTT.

This clonotype was seen more than once but under ten times. CDR3 bases: TGCGCCAGCAGCCAAGTAGGGGTTAGCACAGATACGCAGTATTTT. Protein product: CASSQVGVSTDTQYF. The chain has TRBV4-1 and TRBJ2-3; possible D gene TRBD1, 5 bases. V was pared by 1 base and J by 0 bases, with 8 bases between. The CDR3 has 15 residues. Germline V gene lookup returns CDR1 MGHRA and CDR2 YSYEKL.

The CDR3 coding sequence is TGTGCCAGCAGCCCGACCAGCGAAACCCGATCGGGAGGGCTGTTTTTT. Translating it yields CASSPTSETRSGGLFF. This chain connects TRBV7-9 to TRBJ2-2; 7 nucleotides line up with TRBD2. The CDR3 sequence is 16 residues long. V shed 5 bases and J 13 bases; nucleotides not matched to a gene: 19. CDR1 SEHNR and CDR2 FQNEAQ come from the germline V gene (reference sequence).

The CDR3 DNA is TGTGCCAGCAGTTTAATGACAGGGTTGGACACCGGGGAGCTGTTTTTT. Its translation is CASSLMTGLDTGELFF. The genes are TRBV28 and TRBJ2-2; 7 bases line up with TRBD1. V lost 2 bases to trimming and J lost 3 bases; unmatched junction nucleotides: 6. Looked up from germline, CDR1 is MDHEN and CDR2 is SYDVKM. The CDR3 is made up of 16 amino acids.